The T cell receptor beta chain under discussion was sequenced for a study of T cell changes during pregnancy in multiple sclerosis. Some clones are missing from TCRdb's copy, which holds only in-frame ones; the method was immunoSEQ multiplex PCR. The table shows tens of thousands of clones, with about 91% occurring only once. Trimming at V came to 2 bases and at J to 5 bases, leaving 4 bases not matched to a gene. CDR1 SGHNT and CDR2 YYREEE come from the germline V gene (reference sequence). The CDR3 consists of 14 residues. V usage is TRBV5-4 and J usage is TRBJ1-5; 7 bases fit TRBD1. Here the sequenced sample was CD4+ T cells from peripheral blood mononuclear cells, taken after pregnancy. This TCR was sampled from a female donor with multiple sclerosis, enrolled in a pregnancy study. The CDR3 reads CASSLGGGHQPQHF. The DNA for the CDR3 is TGTGCCAGCAGCTTAGGGGGCGGGCATCAGCCCCAGCATTTT.